The 27 T cell receptor beta chains below all came from one sample that was sequenced in a study of PD-L1 blockade in urothelial cancer. This table comes from immunoSEQ multiplex PCR, and its TCRdb copy is limited to in-frame clones, with some not included. The sample shows about 84,000 clones, roughly 82% of them seen only once. The specimen comprised PBMCs, sampled around atezolizumab (anti-PD-L1) treatment. The receptor set was obtained from a man in his 70s with urothelial cancer.

The V and J genes are TRBV19 and TRBJ1-2; D is undetermined. From germline, CDR1 is LNHDA and CDR2 SQIVND (reference sequence). The V end lost 8 bases, the J end lost 0 bases, and 10 bases lay between the germline ends. The CDR3 length is 13 residues. In DNA form, the CDR3 reads TGTGCCAGTCTGGGCTTCGCTAACTATGGCTACACCTTC. Encoded protein: CASLGFANYGYTF.

This chain links TRBV5-6 with TRBJ2-1; D is perhaps TRBD1 (5 bases). The CDR3 runs to 15 residues. V dropped 0 bases and J dropped 0 bases, with 7 bases sitting between them. Germline CDR1 and CDR2: SGHDT and YYEEEE. CDR3 nucleotides: TGTGCCAGCAGCTTGGACAGGAGCTCCTACAATGAGCAGTTCTTC. Protein product: CASSLDRSSYNEQFF.

This rearrangement joins TRBV9 to TRBJ2-1; TRBD1 matches 8 bases. V shed 2 bases, J shed 2 bases, and the junction held 3 bases outside the gene matches. CDR3 length equals 15 residues. CDR1 and CDR2 from the germline V gene are SGDLS and YYNGEE. The CDR3 coding sequence is TGTGCCAGCAGCGTGGAGGGACAGGCCTACAATGAGCAGTTCTTC. This translates into CASSVEGQAYNEQFF. The whole variable domain, filled in from reference TRBV9 and TRBJ2-1, reads DSGVTQTPKHLITATGQRVTLRCSPRSGDLSVYWYQQSLDQGLQFLIQYYNGEERAKGNILERFSAQQFPDLHSELNLSSLELGDSALYFCASSVEGQAYNEQFFGPGTRLTVL.

The chain couples TRBV2 to TRBJ1-3, with a weak D call TRBD1 (5 bases). CDR3 size: 16 residues. With 5 bases removed from V and 0 bases from J, the gap between germline ends came to 14 bases. Per the germline V gene, CDR1 is SNHLY and CDR2 is FYNNEI. The CDR3 is CASSPNTGLSGNTIYF. As DNA, the CDR3 is TGTGCCAGCAGTCCCAATACAGGCCTCTCTGGAAACACCATATATTTT.

This chain links TRBV30 with TRBJ2-1; TRBD2 matches 10 bases. The germline CDR1 and CDR2 sequences are GTSNPN and SVGIG (reference sequence). The V and J ends lost 3 bases and 9 bases, in that order; junction bases with no gene match: 8. The CDR3 consists of 14 residues. CDR3 coding DNA: TGTGCCTGGAGATCTAGCGGGAGACAGAGTGAGCAGTTCTTC. Encoded protein: CAWRSSGRQSEQFF.

The V and J genes are TRBV28 and TRBJ2-5, with 11 bases fitting TRBD2. V lost 1 base, J lost 7 bases, and 11 bases stayed unmatched. The CDR3 totals 17 residues. Per the germline V gene, CDR1 is MDHEN and CDR2 is SYDVKM. CDR3 residues: CASSLSRRTSGGATQYF. CDR3 DNA: TGTGCCAGCAGTTTATCCCGCCGAACTAGCGGGGGTGCGACCCAGTACTTC.

V is TRBV2 and J is TRBJ2-7, with 8 bases matching TRBD1. V lost 6 bases and J lost 6; bases outside the gene matches: 13. This CDR3 contains 15 residues. Germline values: CDR1 SNHLY, CDR2 FYNNEI. CDR3: CASRGQGAHSREQYF. CDR3 nucleotide sequence: TGTGCCAGCAGGGGCCAGGGGGCTCATAGTCGCGAGCAGTACTTC.

The chain recombines TRBV6-1 with TRBJ1-6; D might be TRBD1 (6 bases). The germline gives CDR1 MNHNS, CDR2 SASEGT. This CDR3 has 14 amino acids. Between the trimmed V and J ends, which lost 6 bases and 7 bases, there was a span of 13 bases. This chain's CDR3 is CASSPERGNSPLHF. The CDR3 DNA sequence: TGTGCCAGCAGCCCCGAGAGGGGGAATTCACCCCTCCACTTT.

This clone was picked up one time. CDR3 amino acids: CASSYPSGGNTEAFF. In nucleotides, the CDR3 is TGTGCCAGCAGTTACCCGTCAGGGGGGAACACTGAAGCTTTCTTT. The chain recombines TRBV6-5 with TRBJ1-1; the match to TRBD1 covers 7 bases. Germline trimming cut 2 bases from V and 1 base from J; bases unmatched to any gene: 4. The CDR3 covers 15 residues. CDR1 MNHEY and CDR2 SVGAGI come from the germline V gene.

The chain joins TRBV6-5 to TRBJ2-5; 8 bases match TRBD1. This CDR3 region has 15 residues. The V gene end was trimmed by 6 bases and the J gene end by 5 bases; junction bases not matched to a gene: 11. Germline V lookup: CDR1 MNHEY, CDR2 SVGAGI. The CDR3 nucleotides are TGTGCCAGCAGCCCCGCAGGGGGCAGCTGGGAGACCCAGTACTTC. Translation gives CASSPAGGSWETQYF.

About this clone itself: Other DNA sequences in this specimen translate into the identical CDR3. The chain joins TRBV18 to TRBJ2-7, with 7 bases matching TRBD2. The junction had 3 bases not matched to a gene; V was cut back by 4 bases and J by 0 bases. CDR3 length: 14 residues. CDR1 is KGHSH and CDR2 is LQKENI in the germline V gene. The CDR3 nucleotides read TGTGCCAGCTCACAATCGGGAGGCTCCTACGAGCAGTACTTC. It yields the protein CASSQSGGSYEQYF.

The V call is TRBV19, the J call TRBJ2-7; the match to TRBD1 covers 8 bases. The CDR3 runs 15 residues. The junction had 7 bases not matched to a gene; V was cut back by 4 bases and J by 2 bases. The germline V gene encodes CDR1 LNHDA and CDR2 SQIVND (reference sequence). The chain's CDR3 is CASSRVTGAPYEQYF. The CDR3 region has the DNA TGTGCCAGTAGTAGGGTGACAGGGGCGCCCTACGAGCAGTACTTC. The full variable domain, with the rest looked up from reference TRBV19 and TRBJ2-7, is DGGITQSPKYLFRKEGQNVTLSCEQNLNHDAMYWYRQDPGQGLRLIYYSQIVNDFQKGDIAEGYSVSREKKESFPLTVTSAQKNPTAFYLCASSRVTGAPYEQYFGPGTRLTVT.

In nucleotides, the CDR3 is TGTGCCAGCAGGCCAGGGGAAGTGACCGGGGAGCTGTTTTTT. Translated: CASRPGEVTGELFF. V usage is TRBV11-2 and J usage is TRBJ2-2; a weak D match, TRBD1 (6 bases). Germline V CDR1 and CDR2: SGHAT, FQNNGV. Trimming left V 6 bases short and J 5 bases short, with 13 bases between. This CDR3 is 14 amino acids long. The variable domain in full, completed from reference TRBV11-2 and TRBJ2-2, reads EAGVAQSPRYKIIEKRQSVAFWCNPISGHATLYWYQQILGQGPKLLIQFQNNGVVDDSQLPKDRFSAERLKGVDSTLKIQPAKLEDSAVYLCASRPGEVTGELFFGEGSRLTVL.

The J gene is TRBJ1-1, the V gene TRBV13; D is ambiguous. The CDR3 totals 16 residues. Germline V lookup: CDR1 PRHDT, CDR2 FYEKMQ (reference sequence). The V end lost 1 base, the J end lost 6 bases, and 18 bases lay between the germline ends. The CDR3 DNA is TGTGCCAGCAGCTTAGATACGGGCAGGATTAGCGCTGAAGCTTTCTTT. The encoded protein is CASSLDTGRISAEAFF.

V is TRBV19 and J is TRBJ2-7; tentatively, D is TRBD1 (6 bases). The CDR3 contains 15 residues. V was cut by 3 bases and J by 4 bases, with 16 bases left in between. The germline gives CDR1 LNHDA, CDR2 SQIVND (reference sequence). CDR3 bases: TGTGCCAGTAGTATGGGAAGAGGGGGTTGGTACGAGCAGTACTTC. It is translated as CASSMGRGGWYEQYF. Full variable domain (remainder filled in from reference TRBV19 and TRBJ2-7): DGGITQSPKYLFRKEGQNVTLSCEQNLNHDAMYWYRQDPGQGLRLIYYSQIVNDFQKGDIAEGYSVSREKKESFPLTVTSAQKNPTAFYLCASSMGRGGWYEQYFGPGTRLTVT.

J is TRBJ2-7 and V is TRBV2; TRBD2 agrees at 7 bases. CDR1 and CDR2 (germline): SNHLY, FYNNEI. The CDR3 spans 12 residues. The V gene end was trimmed by 6 bases and the J gene end by 2 bases; junction bases not matched to a gene: 1. The CDR3 region has the DNA TGTGCCAGCAGGGCGGGAGCCTACGAGCAGTACTTC. Protein product: CASRAGAYEQYF.

The chain has TRBV13 and TRBJ2-3, with 7 bases matching TRBD2. This CDR3 has 15 amino acids. Losses at the gene ends were 5 bases for V and 9 bases for J; bases not matched to a gene: 14. Germline V gene data show CDR1 as PRHDT and CDR2 as FYEKMQ (reference sequence). This CDR3 is CASSPLLAVAVTQYF. CDR3 in DNA: TGTGCCAGCAGCCCCCTTCTAGCGGTCGCGGTCACGCAGTATTTT.

The chain combines TRBV6-8 with TRBJ2-5; 10 bases map to TRBD1. Germline V gene lookup returns CDR1 MNHGY and CDR2 SAAAGT. There are 18 residues in the CDR3. J lost 4 bases, V lost 2 bases, and 13 bases had no gene match. CDR3 nucleotide sequence: TGTGCCAGCAGTTACGTTGGGGACAGGGGCTCCCGGGCAGAGACCCAGTACTTC. Translation gives CASSYVGDRGSRAETQYF.

V is TRBV5-1 and J is TRBJ1-2; 9 bases agree with TRBD1. This CDR3 spans 13 amino acids. V shed 4 bases and J 7 bases; nucleotides not matched to a gene: 5. Germline values: CDR1 SGHRS, CDR2 YFSETQ. CDR3 DNA sequence: TGCGCCAGCAGCGTACAGGGGGCGAGTGGCTACACCTTC. Amino acid sequence: CASSVQGASGYTF.

This chain's CDR3 is CASSPGPNGADTQYF. The DNA for the CDR3 is TGTGCCAGCAGCCCCGGCCCTAACGGAGCAGATACGCAGTATTTT. The chain has TRBV7-9 and TRBJ2-3; D is ambiguous. This CDR3 has 15 residues. The V gene's germline CDR1 is SEHNR and CDR2 FQNEAQ (reference sequence). V was pared by 5 bases and J by 4 bases, with 16 bases between.

This rearrangement joins TRBV27 to TRBJ2-5; D unclear. V was pared by 4 bases and J by 5 bases, with 5 bases between. The CDR3 is 11 amino acids. Germline lookup yields CDR1 MNHEY and CDR2 SMNVEV (reference sequence). The CDR3 loop reads CASSSPETQYF. The CDR3 DNA reads as TGTGCCAGCAGTTCCCCGGAGACCCAGTACTTC.

This rearrangement joins TRBV7-2 to TRBJ2-3, with D maybe TRBD2 (6 bases). Trimming cost V 1 base and J 4 bases, with 12 bases left between them. Germline CDR1 SGHTA, CDR2 FQGNSA. CDR3 length equals 15 residues. DNA of the CDR3: TGTGCCAGCAGCTTAGTGTACGGGGGAGCAGATACGCAGTATTTT. Protein sequence: CASSLVYGGADTQYF.

This clone was seen at least ten times. The genes are TRBV5-4 and TRBJ1-1, with D hard to call. Germline-derived CDR1 and CDR2 are SGHNT and YYREEE (reference sequence). This CDR3 has 15 residues. V was trimmed by 4 bases and J by 3 bases, leaving 16 bases between them. CDR3 bases: TGTGCCAGCAGCCCCCTTAATGGAGTGGACACTGAAGCTTTCTTT. Translating gives CASSPLNGVDTEAFF.

This clone came up a few times. The chain uses TRBV25-1 and TRBJ2-1, with TRBD2 as a possible D gene (5 bases). This CDR3 spans 15 amino acids. Germline values: CDR1 MGHDK, CDR2 SYGVNS. V was clipped by 4 bases and J by 0 bases, with 10 bases between them. CDR3 amino acids: CASSGAAGSYNEQFF. The CDR3 nucleotides are TGTGCCAGCAGTGGGGCTGCGGGCTCCTACAATGAGCAGTTCTTC.

The chain recombines TRBV5-1 with TRBJ2-3, with a weak D call TRBD2 (7 bases). V gave up 3 bases and J gave up 6 bases, with 11 bases separating them. The CDR3 extends over 13 amino acids. Looked up from germline, CDR1 is SGHRS and CDR2 is YFSETQ. The CDR3 spells CASSWEGGDTQYF. CDR3 bases: TGCGCCAGCAGCTGGGAGGGGGGCGATACGCAGTATTTT.

This chain joins TRBV7-2 and TRBJ2-3; D may be TRBD2 (6 bases). The CDR3 consists of 16 residues. Looked up from germline, CDR1 is SGHTA and CDR2 is FQGNSA. V lost 5 bases and J 3 bases, leaving 18 bases between the germline ends. The chain's CDR3 is CASSVEVAEGTDTQYF. CDR3 nucleotide sequence: TGTGCCAGCAGCGTTGAAGTAGCGGAGGGGACAGATACGCAGTATTTT.

There are a few counts of this clone. This chain joins TRBV9 and TRBJ2-3; 11 bases line up with TRBD2. Germline-derived CDR1 and CDR2 are SGDLS and YYNGEE. This CDR3 region has 15 residues. J was trimmed by 2 bases and V by 4 bases; bases with no gene match: 3. The CDR3 coding sequence is TGTGCCAGCAGCAATAGCGGGGGGGCCACAGATACGCAGTATTTT. Translation gives CASSNSGGATDTQYF.